This T cell receptor beta chain originates from a study of Graves' ophthalmopathy and Graves' hyperthyroidism. Germline-derived CDR1 and CDR2 are SQVTM and ANQGSEA. Trimming pared 4 bases from V and 7 bases from J, leaving 10 bases between. This CDR3 is 12 amino acids long. RNA transcripts yielded amplified TCR beta CDR3 regions. RT-PCR with HTBI primers came first, then second-round multiplex PCR. Each CDR3 protein gets one entry after TCRdb re-called the multiplex PCR reads with MiXCR. The sample holds 740,000 or so distinct CDR3 sequences, 40% seen once. Study observations and caveats: Using 13 signatures, a model distinguished ophthalmopathy from stable hyperthyroidism, reaching around 86% sensitivity and 81.08% specificity. Appearing in blood as well were most expanded thyroid clonotypes above 0.001 frequency.

Many counts were recorded for this clonotype. As yet, its antigen is unknown. Ineligible for inclusion were patients with other autoimmune diseases, uncontrolled infections, pregnancy or lactation. J is TRBJ1-4 and V is TRBV29-1; TRBD1 is a possible D gene (6 bases). The sequence derives from an adult man with Graves' ophthalmopathy. The sequencing input was peripheral blood. The CDR3 is CSVAGASEKLFF. CDR3 sequence (DNA): TGCAGCGTTGCAGGGGCGAGTGAAAAACTGTTTTTT.